The present TCR beta chain was sequenced within a study of vaccination effects on CD4 cells after COVID-19. In the ViraFEST assay, antigen-specific CD4+ clonotypes were identified by expansion after peptide-pool stimulation. Isolation of CD4+ T cells took place after approximately 10 days of culture. Vaccination of participants consisted of two doses of either the BNT162b2 or mRNA-1273 vaccine. This clone occurred a few times. Its antigen is not identified. This CDR3 has 15 residues. Germline trimming cut 2 bases from V and 3 bases from J; bases unmatched to any gene: 2. Germline V gene data show CDR1 as SGHKS and CDR2 as YYEKEE (reference sequence). Some clones are missing from TCRdb's copy, which holds only in-frame ones; the method was immunoSEQ multiplex PCR. Of about 66,000 clones listed, 76% are singletons.

The sequenced sample was CD4+ T cells from PBMCs cultured with HCoV-OC43 spike peptides, obtained after COVID-19 vaccination. Regarding subset: HCoV-OC43 spike overlapping peptide pool stimulation. V is TRBV5-5 and J is TRBJ2-2; the match to TRBD2 covers 9 bases. This TCR came from a human donor who received a COVID-19 vaccine. CDR3 amino acids: CASSLAGGDTGELFF. The CDR3 nucleotides are TGTGCCAGCAGCTTAGCGGGGGGCGACACCGGGGAGCTGTTTTTT.